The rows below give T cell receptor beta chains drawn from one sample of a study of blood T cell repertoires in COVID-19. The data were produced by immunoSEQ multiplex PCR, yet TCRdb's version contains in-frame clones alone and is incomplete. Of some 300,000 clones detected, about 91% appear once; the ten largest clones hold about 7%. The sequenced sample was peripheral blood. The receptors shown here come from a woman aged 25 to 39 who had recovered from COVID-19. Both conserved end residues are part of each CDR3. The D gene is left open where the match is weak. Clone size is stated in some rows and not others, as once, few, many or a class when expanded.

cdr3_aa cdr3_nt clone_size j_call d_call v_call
CASSPDRGHQPQHF TGCGCCAGCAGTCCGGACAGGGGACATCAGCCCCAGCATTTT . TRBJ1-5 TRBD1 TRBV23-1
CASNDQGADEAFF TGTGCCAGCAACGACCAGGGGGCCGATGAAGCTTTCTTT . TRBJ1-1 TRBD1 TRBV6-5
CAWDRGRQEKLFF TGTGCCTGGGACAGGGGGCGACAAGAAAAACTGTTTTTT . TRBJ1-4 TRBD1 TRBV30
CASSRRVHNEQFF TGTGCCAGCAGCCGACGGGTTCACAATGAGCAGTTCTTC . TRBJ2-1 . TRBV3-1/TRBV3-2
CAKGGGTNQPQHF TGTGCCAAGGGGGGAGGGACCAATCAGCCCCAGCATTTT . TRBJ1-5 . TRBV2
CATSPGTVSYEQYF TGTGCCACCAGCCCCGGGACAGTCTCCTACGAGCAGTACTTC . TRBJ2-7 TRBD1 TRBV24-1
CSARSFEKLFF TGCAGTGCTAGGTCCTTTGAAAAACTGTTTTTT . TRBJ1-4 . TRBV20-1
CASSSASGGLYNEQFF TGTGCCAGCAGCTCTGCCTCGGGGGGTCTTTACAATGAGCAGTTCTTC . TRBJ2-1 TRBD2 TRBV9
CATRPGQGDTGELFF TGTGCCACCAGACCGGGACAGGGGGACACCGGGGAGCTGTTTTTT . TRBJ2-2 TRBD1 TRBV24-1
CASSPVNQPQHF TGTGCCAGCAGCCCCGTTAATCAGCCCCAGCATTTT . TRBJ1-5 . TRBV28
CASSRGTDEAFF TGCGCCAGCAGCCGAGGGACAGATGAAGCTTTCTTT . TRBJ1-1 TRBD1 TRBV4-3
CATSDQTGDRRDTQYF TGTGCCACCAGTGACCAAACAGGGGATCGAAGAGATACGCAGTATTTT . TRBJ2-3 TRBD1 TRBV24-1
CASSQEGGLNEQFF TGCGCCAGCAGCCAAGAAGGAGGCTTGAATGAGCAGTTCTTC few TRBJ2-1 . TRBV4-1
CANPGHSGQGSFSNQPQHF TGTGCCAATCCAGGCCACTCCGGACAGGGAAGCTTTAGCAATCAGCCCCAGCATTTT . TRBJ1-5 TRBD1 TRBV9
CASSPPGGESNSPLHF TGTGCCAGCAGTCCCCCGGGAGGGGAGTCTAATTCACCCCTCCACTTT . TRBJ1-6 . TRBV28
CASSRVQGARTEAFF TGTGCCAGTAGTAGGGTACAGGGGGCGAGGACTGAAGCTTTCTTT once TRBJ1-1 TRBD1 TRBV19
CASSLLGGRQPQHF TGTGCCAGCAGCTTACTCGGGGGTAGGCAGCCCCAGCATTTT . TRBJ1-5 . TRBV11-3
CASSTTGLVETQYF TGTGCCAGCAGTACCACAGGGTTAGTAGAGACCCAGTACTTC few TRBJ2-5 . TRBV6-4
CASSISPDTQYF TGTGCCAGTAGTATAAGCCCGGATACGCAGTATTTT . TRBJ2-3 . TRBV19
CASSQAVQGDVSPLHF TGTGCCAGCAGTCAGGCCGTACAGGGGGATGTGTCGCCCCTCCACTTT medium-sized TRBJ1-6 TRBD1 TRBV6-2/TRBV6-3
CASSLQGLAGWGYEQFF TGTGCCAGCAGTTTACAGGGACTAGCGGGGTGGGGGTATGAGCAGTTCTTC . TRBJ2-1 TRBD2 TRBV27
CASSHTTTPGADTQYF TGTGCCAGCAGCCACACGACCACCCCCGGAGCAGATACGCAGTATTTT . TRBJ2-3 . TRBV3-1/TRBV3-2